The text below deals with one TCR beta chain. What it recognizes is unknown. This entry comes from a study of shared clonotypes between healthy human individuals. Data came from immunoSEQ multiplex PCR; TCRdb stores just in-frame clones and leaves some out. Among some 980,000 clones listed, approximately 80% were seen once. Germline V gives CDR1 GTSNPN, CDR2 SVGIG (reference sequence). Trimming left V 1 base short and J 6 bases short, with 11 bases between. This CDR3 spans 13 amino acids. The study, taken as a whole, reports: The naive CD4 repertoires of a handful of donors were compared, and approximately 5% of clonotypes were shared.

The V gene is TRBV30, the J gene TRBJ2-3; no clear D gene. This TCR derives from a man aged 18 to 30 in good health. The specimen sequenced was memory CD4+ T cells sorted from blood. The subset: CD45RA-negative fraction. CDR3 nucleotides: TGTGCCTGGAGTGCCCCGCCGGCGGATACGCAGTATTTT. Its protein product is CAWSAPPADTQYF.